The 23 T cell receptor beta chains below come from one sample, sequenced in a study of identical twins. From the 5' RACE reads, TCRdb called clonotypes with MiXCR, one entry per CDR3 protein. The sample has approximately 670,000 distinct CDR3 sequences, roughly 6% seen once; the top ten hold 1.5% to 2%. Sequenced input: naive T cells sorted from blood. These receptors originate from a young man in good health.

This CDR3 reads CSASDRDGYEQYF. The CDR3 bases are TGCAGTGCTTCGGACAGGGATGGGTACGAGCAGTACTTC. The J gene is TRBJ2-7, the V gene TRBV20-1, with TRBD1 matching over 8 bases. The CDR3 contains 13 residues. The V and J ends lost 5 bases and 4 bases, in that order; junction bases with no gene match: 7. Per germline, CDR1 DFQATT and CDR2 SNEGSKA (reference sequence).

This clonotype was detected only a few times. The chain employs TRBV12-3 or TRBV12-4 and TRBJ2-2; 14 nucleotides agree with TRBD2. Losses at the gene ends were 5 bases for V and 4 bases for J; bases not matched to a gene: 9. The CDR3 is made up of 18 amino acids. The CDR3 is CASSRLGLAGDRTGELFF. The CDR3 region has the DNA TGTGCCAGCAGTCGACTGGGACTAGCGGGAGATCGCACCGGGGAGCTGTTTTTT.

This clonotype was seen more than once but under ten times. The V and J genes are TRBV6-2 or TRBV6-3 and TRBJ1-2, with TRBD1 matching over 7 bases. CDR1 is MNHEY, CDR2 SVGEGT, per germline. This CDR3 is 13 amino acids long. The junction had 11 bases not matched to a gene; V was cut back by 11 bases and J by 5 bases. The CDR3 sequence: CAGSGTEKYGYTF. CDR3 DNA: TGTGCCGGTTCCGGGACAGAGAAATATGGCTACACCTTC.

The chain joins TRBV4-1 to TRBJ2-6; 12 bases map to TRBD1. The V gene's germline CDR1 is MGHRA and CDR2 YSYEKL. V gave up 4 bases and J gave up 4 bases; unmatched junction bases: 14. The CDR3 covers 20 residues. The CDR3 region has the DNA TGCGCCAGCAGCCTACCCCTGCTGGGACAGGGGGCCGGCGGGGCCAACGTCCTGACTTTC. This gives the protein CASSLPLLGQGAGGANVLTF.

This clonotype was found a few times. The rearrangement uses TRBV15 and TRBJ2-3, with 8 bases matching TRBD1. From germline, CDR1 is LNHNV and CDR2 YYDKDF (reference sequence). The CDR3 covers 15 residues. The junction had 4 bases not matched to a gene; V was cut back by 1 base and J by 4 bases. CDR3 coding DNA: TGTGCCACCAGCAGAGCAGGGGGCAGCCCAGATACGCAGTATTTT. Translation gives CATSRAGGSPDTQYF.

In this sample, this clonotype turned up a few times. This rearrangement joins TRBV6-1 to TRBJ2-2; D may be TRBD2 (6 bases). The CDR3 is made up of 14 amino acids. Germline lookup yields CDR1 MNHNS and CDR2 SASEGT. V was trimmed by 8 bases and J by 5 bases, leaving 15 bases between them. The chain's CDR3 is CASRTEEGTGELFF. The CDR3 coding sequence is TGTGCCAGCCGGACGGAGGAGGGAACCGGGGAGCTGTTTTTT.

This clonotype has ten or more counts. This rearrangement joins TRBV5-5 to TRBJ2-1; D gene unclear. V was trimmed by 0 bases and J by 10 bases, leaving 14 bases between them. CDR1 and CDR2 (germline): SGHKS, YYEKEE (reference sequence). CDR3 size: 14 residues. CDR3 loop: CASSLVLGNGEQFF. The CDR3 DNA reads TGTGCCAGCAGCTTGGTATTGGGTAATGGGGAGCAGTTCTTC.

This chain connects TRBV7-2 to TRBJ2-3, with D uncertain. The length of the CDR3 is 13 residues. The V end lost 5 bases, the J end lost 10 bases, and 16 bases lay between the germline ends. CDR1 and CDR2 from the germline V gene are SGHTA and FQGNSA. CDR3 protein: CASSPRTLGPQYF. In DNA, the CDR3 is TGTGCCAGCAGCCCCCGAACCCTCGGTCCGCAGTATTTT.

The table lists this clonotype with many counts. V usage is TRBV6-2 or TRBV6-3 and J usage is TRBJ2-1, with D uncertain. Germline CDR1 MNHEY, CDR2 SVGEGT. This CDR3 has 13 amino acids. With 9 bases removed from V and 12 bases from J, the gap between germline ends came to 21 bases. CDR3 sequence (DNA): TGTGCCAGTATGACAAATTCGGGCCTCGGGCAGTTCTTC. Translation: CASMTNSGLGQFF.

This chain uses TRBV4-3 with TRBJ2-1; a weak D match, TRBD1 (5 bases). The CDR3 has 13 residues. V lost 0 bases, J lost 10 bases, and 10 bases lay in between. CDR1 LGHNA and CDR2 YSLEER come from the germline V gene. The CDR3: CASSQDLWGEQFF. CDR3 DNA sequence: TGCGCCAGCAGCCAAGATTTATGGGGCGAGCAGTTCTTC.

This clonotype has ten or more counts. This chain links TRBV12-3 or TRBV12-4 with TRBJ2-7; D is uncertain. The CDR3 has 12 residues. Trimming took off 1 base at V and 6 bases at J, with 7 bases between the two ends. The CDR3 reads CASSLGSGEQYV. In DNA form, the CDR3 reads TGTGCCAGCAGTTTAGGAAGTGGCGAGCAGTACGTC.

This clonotype was seen a handful of times. The CDR3 DNA reads as TGTGCCAGCAGCCAAGCGCGAAGCGGGAGGCGACATACGCAGTATTTT. It is translated as CASSQARSGRRHTQYF. V is TRBV14 and J is TRBJ2-3; 9 bases map to TRBD2. The CDR3 contains 16 residues. Germline CDR1 reads SGHDN; CDR2 reads FVKESK. The V and J ends lost 1 base and 7 bases, in that order; junction bases with no gene match: 9.

This clonotype was observed a few times. The genes are TRBV10-3 and TRBJ2-3; 11 bases are a match to TRBD2. CDR1 is ENHRY and CDR2 is SYGVKD in the germline V gene. The V gene end was trimmed by 0 bases and the J gene end by 5 bases; junction bases not matched to a gene: 4. This CDR3 is built from 16 residues. The CDR3 here is CAISESGTSGLDTQYF. For the CDR3, the DNA is TGTGCCATCAGTGAGTCCGGGACTAGCGGACTAGATACGCAGTATTTT.

This clonotype appeared a few times. The CDR3 coding sequence is TGCAGCGAAAAAAGGGGGGTTAATGAAAAACTGTTTTTT. It yields the protein CSEKRGVNEKLFF. This chain joins TRBV29-1 and TRBJ1-4, with D possibly being TRBD1 (6 bases). Germline CDR1 is SQVTM and CDR2 is ANQGSEA. Trimming stripped 7 bases from V and 4 bases from J, with 13 bases between. The CDR3 covers 13 residues.

The V call is TRBV4-1, the J call TRBJ1-2, with D unclear. The V end was cut by 0 bases, the J end by 7 bases, with 12 bases between. Per germline, CDR1 MGHRA and CDR2 YSYEKL. This CDR3 region has 14 residues. CDR3: CASSQDLGAVGYTF. CDR3 sequence (DNA): TGCGCCAGCAGCCAAGACCTGGGCGCAGTTGGCTACACCTTC.

The chain carries TRBV6-2 or TRBV6-3 and TRBJ2-1; the match to TRBD2 covers 7 bases. Losses at the gene ends were 1 base for V and 6 bases for J; bases not matched to a gene: 12. This CDR3 comprises 17 residues. Germline CDR1 and CDR2: MNHEY and SVGEGT. The CDR3 nucleotides read TGTGCCAGCAGTTACTGGCTCGGAGGACTAGTAAGCAATGAGCAGTTCTTC. Residues: CASSYWLGGLVSNEQFF.

A few counts support this clonotype. V usage is TRBV11-2 and J usage is TRBJ1-3, with a tentative D call TRBD1 (5 bases). The CDR3 loop spans 15 amino acids. V shed 5 bases and J shed 3 bases, with 14 bases lying between them. The germline V gene encodes CDR1 SGHAT and CDR2 FQNNGV. As DNA, the CDR3 is TGTGCCAGCAGCCTGGGGCGAGGGGATGGAAACACCATATATTTT. This encodes CASSLGRGDGNTIYF. Full variable domain (outside the CDR3, taken from reference TRBV11-2 and TRBJ1-3): EAGVAQSPRYKIIEKRQSVAFWCNPISGHATLYWYQQILGQGPKLLIQFQNNGVVDDSQLPKDRFSAERLKGVDSTLKIQPAKLEDSAVYLCASSLGRGDGNTIYFGEGSWLTVV.

The table lists this clonotype with many counts. The chain combines TRBV11-2 with TRBJ2-1, with TRBD1 matching over 7 bases. J lost 8 bases, V lost 3 bases, and 10 bases had no gene match. CDR1 is SGHAT, CDR2 FQNNGV, per germline. The CDR3 consists of 15 residues. CDR3 in amino acids: CASSFRQGFADEQFF. CDR3 in DNA: TGTGCCAGCAGCTTCCGACAGGGTTTCGCGGATGAGCAGTTCTTC.

This clonotype occurred many times. This sequence joins TRBV20-1 and TRBJ1-4, with 8 bases lining up with TRBD1. Unmatched junction bases numbered 6, after V lost 2 bases and J lost 4 bases. Germline assignment: CDR1 DFQATT and CDR2 SNEGSKA (reference sequence). The CDR3 is made up of 15 amino acids. DNA of the CDR3: TGCAGTGCTAGAAGGGCAGGGGGCAATAATGAAAAACTGTTTTTT. Its translation: CSARRAGGNNEKLFF.

This clonotype was recorded a few times. This chain connects TRBV10-1 to TRBJ2-5; 8 nucleotides align to TRBD2. The V segment lost 3 bases and the J segment 2 bases; nucleotides outside the gene matches: 2. This CDR3 is 14 amino acids long. CDR1 and CDR2 from the germline V gene are WNHNN and SYGVQD (reference sequence). The CDR3 region has the DNA TGCGCCAGCAGTGACGGGGGGGGACAAGAGACCCAGTACTTC. It codes for CASSDGGGQETQYF.

This clonotype was seen at least ten times. CDR3 sequence (DNA): TGTGCCAGCAGCTTATGGGTGGAGACCCAGTACTTC. This sequence encodes CASSLWVETQYF. The chain employs TRBV7-2 and TRBJ2-5; D call uncertain. Germline loops: CDR1 SGHTA, CDR2 FQGNSA. V gave up 2 bases and J gave up 5 bases, with 6 bases separating them. The CDR3 has 12 amino acids.

This clonotype has at least ten counts. The chain links TRBV6-5 to TRBJ1-3; D not resolved. The CDR3 length is 14 residues. In germline, CDR1 is MNHEY, CDR2 SVGAGI. The V end lost 6 bases, the J end lost 0 bases, and 9 bases lay between the germline ends. The CDR3 spells CASRLGLSGNTIYF. The CDR3 DNA follows: TGTGCCAGCAGGTTAGGTCTCTCTGGAAACACCATATATTTT.

This clonotype showed up many times. The rearrangement uses TRBV12-3 or TRBV12-4 and TRBJ2-2, with D unresolved. CDR3 length: 13 residues. Trimming took 6 bases from V and 6 from J, leaving 11 bases between them. CDR3 residues: CASSSGHPGELFF. CDR3 bases: TGTGCCAGCAGCTCCGGCCATCCCGGGGAGCTGTTTTTT.